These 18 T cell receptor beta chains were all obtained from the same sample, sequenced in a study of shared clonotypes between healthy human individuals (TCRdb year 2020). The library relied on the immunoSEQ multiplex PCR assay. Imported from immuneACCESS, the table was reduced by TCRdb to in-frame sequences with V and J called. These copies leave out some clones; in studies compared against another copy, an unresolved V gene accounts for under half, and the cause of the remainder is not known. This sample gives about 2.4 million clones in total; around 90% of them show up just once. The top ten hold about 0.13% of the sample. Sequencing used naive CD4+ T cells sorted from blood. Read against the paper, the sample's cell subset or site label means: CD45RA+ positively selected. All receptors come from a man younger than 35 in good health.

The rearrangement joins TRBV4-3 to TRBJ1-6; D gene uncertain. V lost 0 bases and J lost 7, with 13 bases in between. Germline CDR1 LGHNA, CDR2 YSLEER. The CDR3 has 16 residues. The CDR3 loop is CASSQEPTGRNSPLHF. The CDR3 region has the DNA TGCGCCAGCAGCCAAGAACCAACGGGGAGAAATTCACCCCTCCACTTT.

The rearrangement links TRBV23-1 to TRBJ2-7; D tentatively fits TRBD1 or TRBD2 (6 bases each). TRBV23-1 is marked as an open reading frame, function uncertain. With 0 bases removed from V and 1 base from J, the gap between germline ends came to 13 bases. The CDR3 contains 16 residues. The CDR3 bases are TGCGCCAGCAGTCAATCGTGGCAGGGGACTTCCTACGAGCAGTACTTC. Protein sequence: CASSQSWQGTSYEQYF.

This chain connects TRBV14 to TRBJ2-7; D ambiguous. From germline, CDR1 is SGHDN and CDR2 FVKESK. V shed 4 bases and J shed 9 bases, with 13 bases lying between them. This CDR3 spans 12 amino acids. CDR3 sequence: CASSLPRAPQYF. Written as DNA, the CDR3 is TGTGCCAGCAGCCTTCCCCGAGCCCCGCAGTACTTC.

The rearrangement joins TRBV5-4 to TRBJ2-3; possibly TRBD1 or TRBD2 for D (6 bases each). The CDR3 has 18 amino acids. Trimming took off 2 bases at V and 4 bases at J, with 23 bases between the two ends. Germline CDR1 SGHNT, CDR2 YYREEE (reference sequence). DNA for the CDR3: TGTGCCAGCAGCTTCGGGGGCGCGTTGACTCTGGGCTCAGATACGCAGTATTTT. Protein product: CASSFGGALTLGSDTQYF.

CDR3 sequence reads: CASSLAGLAAPGADTQYF. As DNA, the CDR3 is TGCGCCAGCAGCTTGGCGGGACTAGCGGCCCCGGGGGCAGATACGCAGTATTTT. J is TRBJ2-3 and V is TRBV5-1, with 11 bases that match TRBD2. This CDR3 has 18 residues. V lost 0 bases to trimming and J lost 4 bases; unmatched junction nucleotides: 10. Per germline, CDR1 SGHRS and CDR2 YFSETQ.

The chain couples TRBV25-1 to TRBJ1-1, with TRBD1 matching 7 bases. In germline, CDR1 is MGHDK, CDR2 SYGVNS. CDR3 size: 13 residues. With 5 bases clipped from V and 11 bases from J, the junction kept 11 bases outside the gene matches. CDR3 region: CASSLTGRFDAFF. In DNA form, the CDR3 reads TGTGCCAGCAGTTTGACAGGGAGGTTTGATGCTTTCTTT.

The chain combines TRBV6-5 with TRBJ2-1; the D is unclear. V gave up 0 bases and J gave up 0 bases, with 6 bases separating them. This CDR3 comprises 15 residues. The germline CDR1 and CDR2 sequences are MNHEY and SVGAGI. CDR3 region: CASSYSWSSYNEQFF. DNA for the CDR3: TGTGCCAGCAGTTACTCCTGGAGCTCCTACAATGAGCAGTTCTTC.

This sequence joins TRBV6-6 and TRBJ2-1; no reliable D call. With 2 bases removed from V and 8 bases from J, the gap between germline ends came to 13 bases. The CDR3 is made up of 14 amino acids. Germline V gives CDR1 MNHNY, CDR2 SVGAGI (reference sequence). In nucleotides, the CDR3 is TGTGCCAGCAGTTACCGCCTAGTTTTGGATGAGCAGTTCTTC. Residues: CASSYRLVLDEQFF.

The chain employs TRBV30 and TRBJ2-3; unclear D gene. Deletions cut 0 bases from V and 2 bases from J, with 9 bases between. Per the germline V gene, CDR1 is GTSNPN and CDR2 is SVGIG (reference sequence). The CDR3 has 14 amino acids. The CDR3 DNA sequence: TGTGCCTGGAGTGTAGGCCAGCACACAGATACGCAGTATTTT. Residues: CAWSVGQHTDTQYF.

CDR3 in DNA: TGTGCCAGCAGCTTGGGGGGCCCTAGCAATCAGCCCCAGCATTTT. Its protein product is CASSLGGPSNQPQHF. The chain is built from TRBV5-5 and TRBJ1-5; a possible D gene is TRBD1 (5 bases). Trimming took off 0 bases at V and 0 bases at J, with 7 bases between the two ends. Germline V lookup: CDR1 SGHKS, CDR2 YYEKEE (reference sequence). The CDR3 covers 15 residues.

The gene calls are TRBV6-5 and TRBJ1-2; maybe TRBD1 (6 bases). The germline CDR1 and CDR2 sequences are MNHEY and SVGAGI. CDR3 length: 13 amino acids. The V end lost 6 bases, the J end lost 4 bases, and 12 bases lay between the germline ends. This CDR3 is CASRQGQSYGYTF. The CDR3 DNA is TGTGCCAGCAGACAGGGTCAGAGCTATGGCTACACCTTC.

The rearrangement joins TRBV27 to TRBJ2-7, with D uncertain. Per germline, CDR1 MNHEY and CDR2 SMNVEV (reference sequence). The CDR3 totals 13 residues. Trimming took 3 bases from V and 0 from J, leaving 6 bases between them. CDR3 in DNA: TGTGCCAGCAGTTTTGGCTACTCCTACGAGCAGTACTTC. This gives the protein CASSFGYSYEQYF.

DNA for the CDR3: TGTGCCGGCGGGGGGTATAGCTACAATGAGCAGTTCTTC. Its translation is CAGGGYSYNEQFF. The chain links TRBV28 to TRBJ2-1; 8 bases fit TRBD2. The germline V gene has CDR1 MDHEN and CDR2 SYDVKM. The CDR3 spans 13 residues. V was pared by 11 bases and J by 3 bases, with 6 bases of the junction left unmatched.

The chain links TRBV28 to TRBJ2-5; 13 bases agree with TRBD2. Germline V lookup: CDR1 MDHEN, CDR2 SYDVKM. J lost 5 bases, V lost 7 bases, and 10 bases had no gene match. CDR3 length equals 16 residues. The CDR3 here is CASTGLAGPVRETQYF. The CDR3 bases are TGTGCCAGCACGGGACTAGCGGGGCCCGTACGGGAGACCCAGTACTTC.

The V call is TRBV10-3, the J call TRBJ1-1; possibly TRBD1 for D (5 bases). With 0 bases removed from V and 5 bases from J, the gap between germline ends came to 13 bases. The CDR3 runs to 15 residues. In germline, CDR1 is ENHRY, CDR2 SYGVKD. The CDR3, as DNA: TGTGCCATCAGTGAGTCAATCCAGGGTTGGACTGAAGCTTTCTTT. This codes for CAISESIQGWTEAFF.

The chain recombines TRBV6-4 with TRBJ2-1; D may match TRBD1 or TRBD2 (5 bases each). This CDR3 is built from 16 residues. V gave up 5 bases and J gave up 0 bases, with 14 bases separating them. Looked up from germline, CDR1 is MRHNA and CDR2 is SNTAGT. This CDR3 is CASSSGALGSYNEQFF. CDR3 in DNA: TGTGCCAGCAGTTCCGGGGCCCTAGGCTCCTACAATGAGCAGTTCTTC.

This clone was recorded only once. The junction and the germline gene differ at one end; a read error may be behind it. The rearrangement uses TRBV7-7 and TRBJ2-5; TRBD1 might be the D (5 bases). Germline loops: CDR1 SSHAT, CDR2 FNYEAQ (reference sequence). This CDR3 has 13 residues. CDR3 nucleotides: TGTGCTAGCAGCTTACGATACAGGGAGACCCAGTACTTC. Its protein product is CASSLRYRETQYF.

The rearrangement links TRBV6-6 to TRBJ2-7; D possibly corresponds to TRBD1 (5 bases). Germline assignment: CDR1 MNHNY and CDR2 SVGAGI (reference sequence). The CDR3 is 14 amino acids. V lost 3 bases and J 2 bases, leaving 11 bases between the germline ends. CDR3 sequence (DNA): TGTGCCAGCAGTTATCAGGACAAGACCTACGAGCAGTACTTC. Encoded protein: CASSYQDKTYEQYF.